This T cell receptor (beta chain) was sequenced for a study of regulatory T cells in long-lasting Graves disease. The overall study: Recently diagnosed Graves' patients had received antithyroid drugs for under 3 months.

CDR1 is LNHDA and CDR2 is SQIVND in the germline V gene (reference sequence). The CDR3 is made up of 15 amino acids. J lost 2 bases, V lost 4 bases, and 5 bases had no gene match. Libraries of TCR beta came from iRepertoire HTBI primers plus Arm-PCR of CDR3 regions. MiXCR, applied by TCRdb to the multiplex PCR reads, yields one record per CDR3 protein. The sample has about 240,000 distinct CDR3 sequences; around 20% are singletons. The time point here: newly diagnosed GD, antithyroid drugs for less than 3 months. Construction of the TCR library relied on RNA isolated from PBMCs. Patients were enrolled at an endocrinology department in Xi'an, China.

The origin of this receptor is a female donor with Graves disease. The sample consisted of peripheral blood mononuclear cells (PBMCs), taken at new diagnosis, from a patient treated with antithyroid drugs. The chain employs TRBV19 and TRBJ2-7, with 10 nucleotides matching TRBD1. The CDR3 region is CASSKPGQGTYEQYF. For the CDR3, the DNA is TGTGCCAGTAGTAAACCGGGACAGGGGACCTACGAGCAGTACTTC.